This TCR beta chain emerged from a study of shared clonotypes between healthy human individuals (dated by TCRdb to about 2020). Context from the whole study: A few men and a couple of women, aged 18 to 49 years, made up the cohort. Leukapheresis yielded between about 0.9 and 9 billion PBMCs per donor. Blood TCR repertoires of five healthy adults were deeply sequenced to estimate repertoire size and the extent of clonotype sharing between individuals. Different laboratories and diverse techniques were used to prepare libraries and sequence TCR repertoires, to increase sequencing depth and limit assay-specific biases. For each donor, three plates each were used for CD4 naive and CD4 memory, two plates were used for CD8 naive, and one plate was used for CD8 memory. Study-wide conclusions, independent of this receptor: Sharing across a handful of donors was observed for about 5% of naive CD4, about 4% of naive CD8, 2% to 2.5% of memory CD4, and around 0.44% of memory CD8 clonotypes. Based on pairwise subsampling, the degree of clonotype sharing among donors was expected to be affected by sequencing depth. Clonotypes shared by all four sorted-subset donors showed higher generation probabilities than non-shared clonotypes. Because the study included a small number of donors, the genetic and exposure-history diversity represented was limited. Naive subsets generally had larger estimated clonotype richness than memory subsets did. Even with the large sequencing depth, rarefaction of the sorted-subset datasets indicated that sequencing was incomplete. Only blood was sampled, and tissue TCR repertoires likely differ from those in blood.

Regarding this clone: Its antigen is not yet known. Base qualities were left out, and no much larger clone turns up one base away.

Using the deep immunoSEQ assay, multiplex PCR amplified TCR CDR3 regions from genomic DNA. Extracted genomic DNA from each cell subset was distributed evenly across all wells of several immunoSEQ 96-well plates, and each plate was treated as a replicate. Each replicate PCR for sorted subsets received around 200 ng genomic DNA, equal to around 32,000 T cell genomes. Purified libraries were measured with a Qubit 3.0 fluorometer, size-checked on a Bioanalyzer 2100, and measured again with the KAPA Library Quantification kit. Each immunoSEQ 96-well plate was sequenced on its own single-read 150-cycle Illumina NextSeq 550 flow cell. On the study's bioinformatics: Because only junctional sequences without quality scores were contained in the immunoSEQ output, filtering matching that applied to full-length reads could not be performed. Sequences were annotated with PyIR, a Python wrapper for IgBLAST v1.9, and V/J genes and CDR3 were assigned using IMGT germline references. Any read was removed if the V/J assignment was weak (E-value above 1e-6), the CDR3 was missing, or the read contained stop codons, out-of-frame junctions, or ambiguous translated residues. V3J clonotypes were defined by identical inferred V gene, J gene, and CDR3 amino acid sequence. The percentage overlap between two repertoires was calculated by dividing the number of shared unique clonotypes by the size of the smaller repertoire. Repertoire richness was assessed with RTK rarefaction, the Chao1 estimator, and Recon v2.1 estimates of unobserved clonotypes. OLGA was used to compute generation probabilities for all TCRbeta clonotypes that the gDNA method yielded from a handful of donors. Not all clones reach the TCRdb copy of this immuneACCESS table, which keeps in-frame sequences only. Checked studies attribute under half of the gap to unresolved V genes and leave the rest unexplained. V, J and clone size reflect that table, while D and trimming were determined from the DNA. The sample table lists about 1.1 million clones, more than 75% of them with a count of one. The top ten clones comprise approximately 0.5% of the sample.

The donors were healthy, HIV-negative adults with no recently reported acute infections or vaccinations. Every donor was a Caucasian adult residing in Nashville, Tennessee, USA. CD4+ T cells were enriched through magnetic negative selection, after which naive cells were positively selected on CD45RA and the remaining negative fraction served as the memory subset. Blood was collected by leukapheresis, and PBMCs were isolated by Ficoll-Histopaque density gradient centrifugation and then cryopreserved in liquid nitrogen vapor phase. Analytical flow cytometry was used to check the purity and quantity of every magnetically sorted T cell population. Genomic DNA was isolated from each sorted fraction and quantified by UV absorbance on a Nanodrop 2000c. The sequencing sample was made of memory CD4+ T cells from PBMCs. In light of the paper, this sample's cell subset or site label describes: CD45RA-negative fraction. The receptor's source is a man between 18 and 29 years old in good health. Some clones in this sample may be carry-over from other donors' samples.

The DNA reads as follows: TGTGCCAGCAGCTCCGCCGGTGGGGGTAAAGATGAGCAGTTCTTC. Translated, it gives CASSSAGGGKDEQFF. The chain is encoded by TRBV28 joined to TRBJ2-1; the D assignment is uncertain and may be TRBD1 or TRBD2, with 5 bases supporting each. The junction carries 20 bases between V and J, which are trimmed by 6 bases and 8 bases respectively. CDR1 and CDR2, looked up from the germline V gene, are MDHEN and SYDVKM. There are 15 amino acids in the CDR3, from cysteine to phenylalanine inclusive. Only CDR3 DNA is held: 45 bases, read in frame from base 1.